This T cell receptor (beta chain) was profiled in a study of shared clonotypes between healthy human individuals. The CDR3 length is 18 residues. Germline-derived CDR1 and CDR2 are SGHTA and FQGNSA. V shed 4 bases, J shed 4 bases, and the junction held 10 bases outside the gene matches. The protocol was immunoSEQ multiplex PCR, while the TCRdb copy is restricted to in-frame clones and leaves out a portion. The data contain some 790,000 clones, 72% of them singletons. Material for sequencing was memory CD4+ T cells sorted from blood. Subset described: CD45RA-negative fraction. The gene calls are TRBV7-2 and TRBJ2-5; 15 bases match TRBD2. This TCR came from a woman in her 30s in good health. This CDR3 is CASSSFGLAGGLGETQYF. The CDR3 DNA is TGTGCCAGCAGCTCCTTTGGACTAGCGGGAGGGTTGGGAGAGACCCAGTACTTC.